This T cell receptor beta chain was sequenced for a study of tumor-infiltrating lymphocytes in primary liver carcinoma. Study details: Surgery removed the patients' primary liver carcinoma. Sample counts of productive TCRbeta reads spanned roughly 3.5 to 7.13 million; these counts were similar across tissue types.

A constant-region primer primed TCR beta cDNA synthesis from 400 to 550 ng of total RNA. Slightly modified ARM-PCR, run as three nested multiplex PCR rounds, produced the TCR beta libraries. Forward primers for TRBV1-TRBV30 and a C-beta reverse primer served the first two PCR rounds, at roughly 10 cycles each. TCRdb processed the multiplex PCR reads anew with MiXCR; each CDR3 protein has one entry. The sample shows about 310,000 distinct CDR3 sequences, about 60% of them seen only once. Trimming took 4 bases from V and 4 from J; bases not matched to a gene: 3. This CDR3 is 15 amino acids long. Germline CDR1 reads SGHNT; CDR2 reads YYREEE (reference sequence). The blood RNA (from unsorted whole blood) was obtained, and germline DNA was also extracted.

The rearrangement joins TRBV5-4 to TRBJ2-1; 12 nucleotides agree with TRBD2. This receptor was identified in a man aged 35 to 55 with primary liver carcinoma and hepatitis B virus infection. Sequencing input: peripheral blood. CDR3 sequence: CASSQGTSGYNEQFF. In nucleotides, the CDR3 is TGTGCCAGCAGCCAAGGGACTAGCGGGTACAATGAGCAGTTCTTC.